A single sample gave rise to the 2 T cell receptor beta chains below, sequenced in a study of molecular identifiers for immune sequencing clone quantification. TCRdb reprocessed the PCR reads via MiXCR and lists one record per CDR3 protein. Of about 500,000 distinct CDR3 sequences in the sample, about a fifth were seen once. Specimen: naive CD8+ T cells from blood, with Jurkat cell RNA spiked in. Subset specified: FACS-sorted CD8+CD4-CCR7+CD45RA+ naive T cells. Receptors originate from a human donor in good health. Some libraries in this study had Jurkat cell RNA spiked in.

For this clonotype: A single base separates this from a much larger clone, so it may be a read error. The chain couples TRBV6-6 to TRBJ2-5; D is possibly TRBD1 (6 bases). Germline values: CDR1 MNHNY, CDR2 SVGAGI (reference sequence). CDR3 length: 16 residues. CDR3: CASSSGPRTAQEAQYF. DNA of the CDR3: TGTGCCAGCAGTTCCGGCCCTAGGACAGCTCAAGAGGCCCAGTACTTC.

In this sample, this clonotype turned up many times. CDR3: CASSINDSPSSYNSPLHF. The CDR3 coding sequence is TGTGCCAGCAGCATAAATGACAGCCCGAGCTCCTATAATTCACCCCTCCACTTT. The rearrangement links TRBV7-6 to TRBJ1-6; D is perhaps TRBD1 (5 bases). Germline V CDR1 and CDR2: SGHVS, FNYEAQ. V lost 5 bases, J lost 0 bases, and 17 bases lay in between. The CDR3 is 18 amino acids.